This T cell receptor (beta chain) appears in the sequencing data of a study of control samples from healthy donors and cancer patients. Germline loops: CDR1 LNHDA, CDR2 SQIVND (reference sequence). CDR3 size: 13 residues. V shed 2 bases and J shed 3 bases, with 7 bases lying between them. Sequencing was performed with immunoSEQ multiplex PCR; in TCRdb, only in-frame clones are kept and a portion is missing. This sample has hundreds of thousands of clones; roughly 82% occur once, and the top ten carry 13%. This clonotype originated in an older woman with lung cancer. The V gene is TRBV19, the J gene TRBJ1-1; perhaps TRBD1 as D (6 bases). The sequencing sample was made of PBMCs. CDR3 amino acids: CASSIYRDTEAFF. In DNA, the CDR3 is TGTGCCAGTAGTATATACAGGGACACTGAAGCTTTCTTT.